This TCR beta chain was retrieved from a study of blood T cell repertoires in COVID-19. TCRdb's table, derived via immunoSEQ multiplex PCR, lists solely in-frame clones and lacks some. The data contain approximately 69,000 clones, more than 75% of them singletons. The CDR3 is made up of 16 amino acids. Germline V gene lookup returns CDR1 ENHRY and CDR2 SYGVKD. With V trimmed by 5 bases and J by 4 bases, 11 bases remained unmatched. The sample taken for sequencing was peripheral blood. The clonotype originates from a human donor in a cohort sampled during active COVID-19. The V call is TRBV10-3, the J call TRBJ1-1; the match to TRBD1 covers 9 bases. DNA of the CDR3: TGTGCCATCAGTTCTTATGGACAGGGGAGGACCACTGAAGCTTTCTTT. Its protein product is CAISSYGQGRTTEAFF.